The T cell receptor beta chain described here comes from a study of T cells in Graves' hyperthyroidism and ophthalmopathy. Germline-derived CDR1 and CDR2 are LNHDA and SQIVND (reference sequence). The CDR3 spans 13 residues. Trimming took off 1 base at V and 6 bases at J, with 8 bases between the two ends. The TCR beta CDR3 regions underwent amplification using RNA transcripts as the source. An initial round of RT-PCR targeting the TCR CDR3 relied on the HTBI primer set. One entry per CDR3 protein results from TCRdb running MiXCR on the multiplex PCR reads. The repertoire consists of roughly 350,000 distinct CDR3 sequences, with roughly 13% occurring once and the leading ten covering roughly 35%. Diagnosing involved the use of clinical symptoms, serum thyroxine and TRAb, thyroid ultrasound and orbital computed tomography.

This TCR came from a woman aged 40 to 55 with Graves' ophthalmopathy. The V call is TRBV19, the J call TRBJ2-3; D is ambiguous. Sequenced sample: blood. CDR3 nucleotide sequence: TGTGCCAGTAGTATAGGCTTGGTGGATACGCAGTATTTT. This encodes CASSIGLVDTQYF.